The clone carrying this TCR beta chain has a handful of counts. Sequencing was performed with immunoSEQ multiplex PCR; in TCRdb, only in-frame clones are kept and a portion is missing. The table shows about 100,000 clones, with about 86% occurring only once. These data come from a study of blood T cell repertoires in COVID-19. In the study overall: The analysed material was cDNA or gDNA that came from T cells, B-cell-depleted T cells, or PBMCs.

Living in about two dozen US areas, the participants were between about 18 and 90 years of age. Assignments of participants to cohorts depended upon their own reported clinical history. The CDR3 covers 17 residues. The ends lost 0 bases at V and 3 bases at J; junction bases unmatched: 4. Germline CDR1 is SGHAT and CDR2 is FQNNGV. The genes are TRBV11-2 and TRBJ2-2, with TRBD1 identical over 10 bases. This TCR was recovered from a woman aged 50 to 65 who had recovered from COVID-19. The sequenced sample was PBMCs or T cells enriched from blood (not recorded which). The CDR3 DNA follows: TGTGCCAGCAGCTTAGATACCGGGACAGGGGACACCGGGGAGCTGTTTTTT. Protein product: CASSLDTGTGDTGELFF. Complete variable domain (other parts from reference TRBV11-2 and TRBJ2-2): EAGVAQSPRYKIIEKRQSVAFWCNPISGHATLYWYQQILGQGPKLLIQFQNNGVVDDSQLPKDRFSAERLKGVDSTLKIQPAKLEDSAVYLCASSLDTGTGDTGELFFGEGSRLTVL.